A single T cell receptor beta chain is shown here with its context. The data were obtained in a study of regulatory T cells in long-lasting Graves disease. Time point specified: newly diagnosed GD, antithyroid drugs for less than 3 months. PBMC RNA served as the TCR library source. Per germline, CDR1 MGHRA and CDR2 YSYEKL. Trimming cost V 4 bases and J 3 bases, with 12 bases left between them. The CDR3 has 15 residues. Construction of the TCR beta libraries employed iRepertoire HTBI primers in conjunction with Arm-PCR of CDR3 regions. From the multiplex PCR reads, TCRdb called clonotypes with MiXCR, one entry per CDR3 protein. The sample contains about 530,000 distinct CDR3 sequences, roughly 15% of which appear only once. These data also featured in a second study, about T cells in Graves' hyperthyroidism and ophthalmopathy.

The clonotype was recovered from a woman aged 35-60 years with Graves disease. V is TRBV4-1 and J is TRBJ1-4; D is possibly TRBD1 (5 bases). The starting material was peripheral blood mononuclear cells (PBMCs), obtained at new diagnosis, from a patient treated with antithyroid drugs. The CDR3 DNA follows: TGCGCCAGCAGCCGGGGGACCGGGCCTAATGAAAAACTGTTTTTT. It codes for CASSRGTGPNEKLFF.